The next 3 T cell receptor beta chains were all read from a single sample in a study of OX40 agonist ivuxolimab in advanced cancers. The library was made by the immunoSEQ multiplex PCR assay. TCRdb provides this immuneACCESS table in a form limited to in-frame rearrangements. Some clones are lacking; in checked studies, under half of them reflect an unresolved V gene, and why the rest are absent is not known. The sample yields tens of thousands of clones; 85% to 90% were counted once. 0.94% of the sample is in the top ten clones. The material sequenced was CD4+ or CD8+ T cells sorted from blood, taken in a trial of the OX40 agonist ivuxolimab. Receptors were obtained from an adult with an advanced solid tumor such as melanoma, head and neck, liver or kidney cancer.

The chain employs TRBV27 and TRBJ1-5, with a tentative D call TRBD1 (5 bases). The CDR3 loop spans 15 amino acids. Trimming took off 2 bases at V and 6 bases at J, with 14 bases between the two ends. Germline values: CDR1 MNHEY, CDR2 SMNVEV (reference sequence). The CDR3 reads CASSLMGDSRQPQHF. The CDR3 DNA is TGTGCCAGCAGTTTAATGGGGGATTCACGTCAGCCCCAGCATTTT.

V gene TRBV5-8 combines with J gene TRBJ2-7; no definite D call. The CDR3 consists of 15 residues. The V end was cut by 2 bases, the J end by 2 bases, with 14 bases between. Germline loops: CDR1 SGHTS, CDR2 YDEGEE. Written as DNA, the CDR3 is TGTGCCAGCAGCTTCAGCCAGCCTGGGGCCTACGAGCAGTACTTC. It is translated as CASSFSQPGAYEQYF.

The chain uses TRBV11-2 and TRBJ2-7, with D unclear. Trimming pared 1 base from V and 7 bases from J, leaving 14 bases between. The CDR3 covers 14 residues. Germline V gene lookup returns CDR1 SGHAT and CDR2 FQNNGV. CDR3 sequence (DNA): TGTGCCAGCAGCTTAGTGGCGACCGTTGGGGAGCAGTACTTC. Its protein is CASSLVATVGEQYF.